The source of this T cell receptor beta chain is a study of OX40 agonist ivuxolimab in advanced cancers. V was shortened by 0 bases and J by 2 bases, with 14 bases between the two germline ends. CDR1 is SGDLS, CDR2 YYNGEE, per germline. This CDR3 contains 16 residues. Profiled with immunoSEQ multiplex PCR; TCRdb holds only in-frame clones, not every one. The sample carries about 81,000 clones, about 86% recorded once. The input for sequencing was CD4+ or CD8+ T cells sorted from blood, taken in a trial of the OX40 agonist ivuxolimab. The chain carries TRBV9 and TRBJ1-1, with TRBD1 as a possible D gene (5 bases). This TCR came from an adult with an advanced solid tumor such as melanoma, head and neck, liver or kidney cancer. The CDR3 DNA reads as TGTGCCAGCAGCGTAGAGATGCAGGGCGTAAACACTGAAGCTTTCTTT. Encoded protein: CASSVEMQGVNTEAFF.